This T cell receptor beta chain stems from a study of blood T cell repertoires in COVID-19 (dated by TCRdb to 2020 to 2022). Context from the whole study: Samples from collaborators originated in the United States, Italy and Spain and spanned both the acute and convalescent phases of COVID-19. The prospective study material was composed of cDNA or gDNA derived from T cells, B-cell-depleted T cells, or PBMCs. Deeply sampled blood TCRbeta repertoires from subjects exposed to, actively infected with, or recovered from COVID-19 were included in the dataset. The repertoires were released in a freely available public database intended as a resource for research on the immune response to SARS-CoV-2. Samples came from the ongoing ImmuneRACE study (first 160 participants) plus 1,254 subjects from 6 global collaborators. A de-identified subject ID, COVID-19 status, age in years and sex were almost always included in the sample metadata. Where available, HLA class I and class II types were taken from metadata supplied by the sample provider and were not determined by assay-based typing. Study-level results and caveats: Clinical and demographic metadata were provided uncurated, with the amount varying by source and participant.

Of note for this clone: The antigen this receptor binds is unknown. Nothing much larger sits one base from this clone, and base qualities are not available.

TCRbeta CDR3 regions were amplified from genomic DNA by means of the immunoSEQ Assay, a bias-controlled multiplex PCR. The original pipeline was this. The number of nucleated cells in each sample was estimated by amplification of reference gene primers within the assay. Sequence reads were collapsed and filtered to measure the absolute abundance of every unique TCRbeta CDR3 rearrangement. For each sample, productive Simpson clonality was calculated as the square root of Simpson's diversity index across productive rearrangements. TCRdb obtained this table from immuneACCESS and retained in-frame rearrangements with V and J assigned. These tables miss some clones; where compared with another copy, unresolved V genes account for less than half of the shortfall, and the remainder is unexplained. That table furnishes V, J and clone size, whereas the DNA furnished D and trimming. The sample table contains approximately 220,000 clones; only one count was recorded for approximately 87% of them. The ten largest clones take up around 2.2% of the sample.

V is cut back by 3 bases and J by 8 bases, with 7 bases in the junction unmatched. CDR1 SGHRS and CDR2 YFSETQ were looked up in the germline V gene. From the cysteine through the phenylalanine, the CDR3 covers 14 amino acids. Just CDR3 DNA is preserved here, 42 bases in frame from base 1. Whole blood was collected in K2EDTA tubes by collaborating institutions according to the institutions' own protocols. For TCRbeta analysis, collaborators shipped samples as frozen whole blood, isolated PBMCs, or DNA extracted from either of those sample types. The chain is encoded by TRBV5-1 joined to TRBJ1-4; 7 junctional bases match TRBD1. The specimen was peripheral blood. The clonotype originates from a woman between 45 and 65 years old with acute or convalescent COVID-19. The nucleotides read TGCGCCAGCAGCTACGACAGGGTAGGCGAAAAACTGTTTTTT. Translated, it gives CASSYDRVGEKLFF.